This record looks at one T cell receptor (beta chain) sequence and its context. The antigen is undetermined. This sample stems from a study of Ad26.COV2.S vaccination and SARS-CoV-2 variants. Study background: The Ad26.COV2.S arm of the COV1001 trial was where the donor was placed.

Study-wide findings and caveats: Vaccinees showed greater spike-specific TCR breadth than placebo recipients. Breadth, reportedly substantial, characterized the spike-specific CD8+ and CD4+ T cell responses after vaccination.

Treatment described: about 20 received Ad26.COV2.S at low or high dose, single or two shots; several received placebo; per-sample allocation not given. Day 63 after the first vaccine or placebo injection was the time point for sampling. The donor was a Boston adult aged 18-55 years. Repertoires were generated with immunoSEQ multiplex PCR, while TCRdb's copy carries only in-frame clones and drops some. The profile shows 350,000 to 450,000 clones, around nine tenths of them singletons. This sequence originates from a person aged 18-60 years who received the Ad26.COV2.S COVID-19 vaccine or a placebo. Sample: peripheral blood, taken in a trial of Ad26.COV2.S vaccine versus placebo.

CDR3 nucleotide sequence: TGTGCCATCAGTCGCACCCGGCTAGCGGGGGCAGATACGCAGTATTTT. Residues: CAISRTRLAGADTQYF. V gene TRBV10-3 combines with J gene TRBJ2-3, with 10 bases matching TRBD2. This CDR3 is 16 amino acids long. The V segment lost 5 bases and the J segment 4 bases; nucleotides outside the gene matches: 9. Germline CDR1 and CDR2: ENHRY and SYGVKD.